The entry below describes one T cell receptor (beta chain). What it binds is not known. The V gene's germline CDR1 is SGDLS and CDR2 YYNGEE. The CDR3 covers 18 residues. V was cut by 3 bases and J by 0 bases, with 16 bases left in between. The sample originates from a study of a mutant IDH1 vaccine in newly diagnosed glioma. Study-wide context: Weeks 1, 3, 5, 7, 11, 15, 19 and 23 were when patients received their eight vaccinations. Treated patients were roughly 62% male, about 40% female, mean age approximately 40 years. Therapy received beforehand was radiotherapy, temozolomide, or both, with most patients given both. The study, taken as a whole, reports: Seemingly, pseudoprogression had no relation to changes in the top peripheral T cell clonotypes.

As for time point: week 5, during vaccination. Every vaccination contained 300 ug of the mutant IDH1 20-mer peptide and was paired with topical imiquimod. This table comes from immunoSEQ multiplex PCR, and its TCRdb copy is limited to in-frame clones, with some not included. This table holds approximately 35,000 clones, over 50% found once. This material consisted of PBMCs, taken from a glioma patient whose treatment included an IDH1 peptide vaccine. The chain combines TRBV9 with TRBJ2-6, with TRBD1 as a possible D gene (5 bases). This sequence originates from a woman between 18 and 29 years old with glioma. The CDR3 bases are TGTGCCAGCAGCGCCAGACAGATTATAAGCTCTGGGGCCAACGTCCTGACTTTC. This encodes CASSARQIISSGANVLTF.